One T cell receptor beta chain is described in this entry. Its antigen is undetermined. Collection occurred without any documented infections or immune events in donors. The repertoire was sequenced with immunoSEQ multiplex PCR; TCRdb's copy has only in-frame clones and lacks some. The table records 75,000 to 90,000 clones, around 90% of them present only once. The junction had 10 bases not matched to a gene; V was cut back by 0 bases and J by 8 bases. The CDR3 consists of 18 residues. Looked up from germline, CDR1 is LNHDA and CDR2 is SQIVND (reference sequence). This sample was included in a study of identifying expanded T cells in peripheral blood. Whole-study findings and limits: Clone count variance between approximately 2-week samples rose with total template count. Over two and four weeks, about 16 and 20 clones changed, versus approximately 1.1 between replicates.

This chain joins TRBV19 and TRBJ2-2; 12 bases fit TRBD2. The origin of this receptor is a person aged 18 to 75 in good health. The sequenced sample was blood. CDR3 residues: CASSIDPRRTSGKGELFF. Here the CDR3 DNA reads TGTGCCAGTAGTATAGATCCGAGACGGACTAGCGGGAAGGGGGAGCTGTTTTTT.